The present entry profiles one T cell receptor beta chain with its context. Its cognate antigen is unknown. This record belongs to a study of CD4 T cell repertoires in COVID-19. These memory T cells were uncultured and sequenced directly after ex vivo isolation. Study results and limitations: Several top expanded SARS-CoV-2-reactive clonotypes were shared by two or three memory subsets. Between about 6 and 28% of SARS-CoV-2 clonotypes also appeared in SARS-CoV and/or HKU1 spike cultures.

The method was immunoSEQ multiplex PCR; TCRdb's version includes in-frame clones alone and lacks a portion of them. This table has roughly 23,000 clones, 87% appearing once. CDR1 is ENHRY, CDR2 SYGVKD, per germline. Deletions cut 8 bases from V and 0 bases from J, with 11 bases between. The CDR3 runs 14 residues. The source was central memory CD4+ T cells from blood, collected before the COVID-19 pandemic. The rearrangement uses TRBV10-3 and TRBJ2-1; tentative D call: TRBD2 (7 bases). The sequence was obtained from a human donor who had COVID-19. CDR3 sequence: CAIGGASSYNEQFF. The CDR3 DNA follows: TGTGCCATCGGGGGGGCGAGCTCCTACAATGAGCAGTTCTTC.